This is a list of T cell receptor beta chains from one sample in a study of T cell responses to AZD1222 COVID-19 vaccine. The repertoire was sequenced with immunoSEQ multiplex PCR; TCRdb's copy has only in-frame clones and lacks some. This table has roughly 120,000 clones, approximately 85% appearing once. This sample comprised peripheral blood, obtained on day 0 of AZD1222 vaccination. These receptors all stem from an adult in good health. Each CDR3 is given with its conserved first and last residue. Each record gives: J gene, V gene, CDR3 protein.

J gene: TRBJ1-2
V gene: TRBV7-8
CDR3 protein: CASSLTPLGGPGYTF

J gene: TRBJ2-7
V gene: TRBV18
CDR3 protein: CASSPLAGSSYEQYF

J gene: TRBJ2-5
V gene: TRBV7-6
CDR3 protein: CASSGLTLFQETQYF

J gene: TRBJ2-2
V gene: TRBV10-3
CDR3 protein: CAIRGGNTGELFF

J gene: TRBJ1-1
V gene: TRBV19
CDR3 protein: CASSRTGPNTEAFF

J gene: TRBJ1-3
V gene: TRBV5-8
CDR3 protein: CASSLAVGGATGAGNTIYF

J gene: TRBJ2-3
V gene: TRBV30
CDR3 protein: CAWTAADTQYF

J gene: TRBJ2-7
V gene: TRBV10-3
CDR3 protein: CAISAEAPPGLGEQYF

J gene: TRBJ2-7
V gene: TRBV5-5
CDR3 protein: CASSLAGSGGYEQYF

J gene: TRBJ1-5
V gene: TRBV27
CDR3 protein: CASKMTGGNQPQHF

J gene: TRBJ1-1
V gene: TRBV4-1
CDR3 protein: CASSQVGQTEAFF

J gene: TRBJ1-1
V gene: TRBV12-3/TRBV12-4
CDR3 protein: CASSGDVTEAFF

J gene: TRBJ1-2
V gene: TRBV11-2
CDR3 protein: CASSPEGTGYTF

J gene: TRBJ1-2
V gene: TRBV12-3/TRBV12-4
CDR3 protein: CASSPGQPESGTF

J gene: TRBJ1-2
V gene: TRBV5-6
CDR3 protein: CASRSQGVSNYGYTF

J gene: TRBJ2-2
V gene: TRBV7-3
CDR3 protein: CASSLNSNTGELFF

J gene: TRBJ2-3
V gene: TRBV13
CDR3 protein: CASSSGRGFTDTQYF

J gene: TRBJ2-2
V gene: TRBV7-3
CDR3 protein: CASAPKTGRELFF

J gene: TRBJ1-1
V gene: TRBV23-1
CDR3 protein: CASGLFAGAFF

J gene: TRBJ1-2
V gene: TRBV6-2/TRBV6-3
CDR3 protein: CASSYGPYGYTF